This T cell receptor beta chain derives from a study of molecular identifiers for immune sequencing clone quantification. TCRdb re-analysed the PCR reads in MiXCR, keeping a single row per CDR3 protein. The sample holds about 320,000 distinct CDR3 sequences; about 22% are singletons and the top ten take 0.81%. CDR1 is SGHAT, CDR2 FQNNGV, per germline. The CDR3 extends over 14 amino acids. With 6 bases removed from V and 3 bases from J, the gap between germline ends came to 15 bases. In this sample, this clonotype turned up a few times. The receptor comes from a human donor in good health. Some libraries in this study had Jurkat cell RNA spiked in. The V gene is TRBV11-2, the J gene TRBJ2-7, with a possible D match to TRBD1 (5 bases). Input material: naive CD8+ T cells from blood, with Jurkat cell RNA spiked in. Specified subset: FACS-sorted CD8+CD4-CCR7+CD45RA+ naive T cells. The CDR3: CASRVEQGYYEQYF. CDR3 bases: TGTGCCAGCAGAGTAGAGCAGGGATACTACGAGCAGTACTTC.